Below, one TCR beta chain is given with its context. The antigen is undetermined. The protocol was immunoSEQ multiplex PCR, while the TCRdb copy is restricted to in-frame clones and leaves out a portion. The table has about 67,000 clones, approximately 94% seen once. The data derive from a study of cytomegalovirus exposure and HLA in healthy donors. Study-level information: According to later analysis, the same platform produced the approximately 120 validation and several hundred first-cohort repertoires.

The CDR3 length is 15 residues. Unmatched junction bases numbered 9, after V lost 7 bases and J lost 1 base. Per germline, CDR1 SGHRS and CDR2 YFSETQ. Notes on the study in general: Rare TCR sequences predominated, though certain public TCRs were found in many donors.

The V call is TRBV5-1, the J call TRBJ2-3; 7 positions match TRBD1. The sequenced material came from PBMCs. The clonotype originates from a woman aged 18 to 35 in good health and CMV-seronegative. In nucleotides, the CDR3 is TGCGCCAGCGGCCGGGACAGTTTTCGCACAGATACGCAGTATTTT. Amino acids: CASGRDSFRTDTQYF. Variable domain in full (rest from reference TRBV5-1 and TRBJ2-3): KAGVTQTPRYLIKTRGQQVTLSCSPISGHRSVSWYQQTPGQGLQFLFEYFSETQRNKGNFPGRFSGRQFSNSRSEMNVSTLELGDSALYLCASGRDSFRTDTQYFGPGTRLTVL.